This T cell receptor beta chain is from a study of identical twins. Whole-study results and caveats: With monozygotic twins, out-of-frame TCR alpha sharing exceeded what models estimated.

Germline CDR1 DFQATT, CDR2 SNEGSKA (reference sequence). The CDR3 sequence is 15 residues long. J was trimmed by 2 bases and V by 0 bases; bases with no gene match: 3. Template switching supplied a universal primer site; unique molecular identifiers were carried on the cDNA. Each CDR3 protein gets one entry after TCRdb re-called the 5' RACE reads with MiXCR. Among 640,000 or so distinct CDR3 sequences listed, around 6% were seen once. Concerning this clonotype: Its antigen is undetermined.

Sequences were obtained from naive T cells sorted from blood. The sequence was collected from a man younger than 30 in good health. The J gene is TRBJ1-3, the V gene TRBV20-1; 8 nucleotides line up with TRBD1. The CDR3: CSAREDREAGNTIYF. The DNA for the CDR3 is TGCAGTGCTAGAGAGGACAGGGAGGCTGGAAACACCATATATTTT.